This TCR beta chain was sequenced for a study of early T cells in non-severe SARS-CoV-2 infection. TCRdb analysed the 5' RACE reads with MiXCR anew, one entry per CDR3 protein. The sample has about 83,000 distinct CDR3 sequences, under 11% seen once. This CDR3 is built from 13 residues. The V and J ends lost 6 bases and 6 bases respectively, with 13 bases between them. This clonotype has a count of ten or more. The sample consisted of whole blood, taken at baseline. The source of this sequence is an adult who was a healthcare worker with PCR-confirmed SARS-CoV-2 infection or an uninfected control (not recorded which). The chain joins TRBV12-3 or TRBV12-4 to TRBJ2-3; either TRBD1 or TRBD2 may fit D (6 bases each). In DNA form, the CDR3 reads TGTGCCAGCAGCTACAGGGAGGAGGATACGCAGTATTTT. As protein: CASSYREEDTQYF.